The rows below give T cell receptor beta chains drawn from one sample of a study of blood T cells in healthy people across ages. Each CDR3 protein is one row after TCRdb ran MiXCR on the 5' RACE reads. The sample lists around 1.5 million distinct CDR3 sequences; around 36% were seen once. The sequencing sample was made of blood. These receptors were taken from a young woman in good health. Both conserved end residues are part of each CDR3. The order of the fields is CDR3 DNA, CDR3 protein, J gene, V gene, clone size, D gene. The D gene is left open where the match is weak. Size is omitted from some rows. Given values are once, few, many or a class for expanded clones.

TGTGCCAGCAGCGGGAGGGGGGCAGTCACTGAAGCTTTCTTT,CASSGRGAVTEAFF,TRBJ1-1,TRBV9,once,.
TGTGCCAGCAGCCCCGATGGTTTTTATACGCAGTATTTT,CASSPDGFYTQYF,TRBJ2-3,TRBV7-9,.,.
TGCAGTGTCGTCGACGTCCTAGGGCTCTACGAGCAGTACTTC,CSVVDVLGLYEQYF,TRBJ2-7,TRBV20-1,.,.
TGTGCCAGCCAGAGCTCTGGGGCCAACGTCCTGACTTTC,CASQSSGANVLTF,TRBJ2-6,TRBV2,few,.
TGTGCCAGCAGTTTTCCAGGGAAGGCCAACGTCCTGACTTTC,CASSFPGKANVLTF,TRBJ2-6,TRBV12-3/TRBV12-4,.,.
TGTGCCAGCAGCTTAGAATTGGACTTTCGGGGATTCAAAGCTCAAGAGGCCCAGTACTTC,CASSLELDFRGFKAQEAQYF,TRBJ2-5,TRBV7-8,.,.
TGCAGCGTTGAGGGGCAGCCCACCGGGGAGCTGTTTTTT,CSVEGQPTGELFF,TRBJ2-2,TRBV29-1,.,.
TGTACCATCAGCCAAAGCGGGGGGGCCGTCAATGAGCAGTTCTTC,CTISQSGGAVNEQFF,TRBJ2-1,TRBV10-3,.,TRBD2
TGTGCCAGCTCACCACCGGGTAGCGGAGGGGAGACCCAGTACTTC,CASSPPGSGGETQYF,TRBJ2-5,TRBV18,.,.
TGTGCCAGCGGCCCCGGGCAGGGACGCGAGCAGTACTTC,CASGPGQGREQYF,TRBJ2-7,TRBV3-1,few,.
TGTGCCAGCAGCCAACTAAACAGGGAACACGAGCAGTACTTC,CASSQLNREHEQYF,TRBJ2-7,TRBV3-1,.,.
TGTGCCAGCAGCTTGGCGGGACAGGGCTGGGATGAGCGGTTCTTC,CASSLAGQGWDERFF,TRBJ2-1,TRBV11-1,.,TRBD1
TGTGCCAGCAGCCAAGATCCGTTATATGGCTACACCTTC,CASSQDPLYGYTF,TRBJ1-2,TRBV4-2,few,.
TGTGCCAGCAGCACAGGGGGGACCGCTGGGGCCAACGTCCTGACTTTC,CASSTGGTAGANVLTF,TRBJ2-6,TRBV7-9,.,TRBD1
TGTGCCAGCAGTTTCTTAGGGGGCTACGAGCAGTACTTC,CASSFLGGYEQYF,TRBJ2-7,TRBV28,many,.
TGTGCCAGCAGCGCCGGGACCGACGACACCGGGGAGCTGTTTTTT,CASSAGTDDTGELFF,TRBJ2-2,TRBV7-9,.,.
TGTGCCAGCAGCCAAGGGACAGGGGGACGAGAACCCCTCCACTTT,CASSQGTGGREPLHF,TRBJ1-6,TRBV4-2,few,TRBD1
TGTGCCAGCAGGACCGGGACCGCGGCCGGGGCCGGGGAGCTGTTTTTT,CASRTGTAAGAGELFF,TRBJ2-2,TRBV6-4,few,.
TGTGCCATCAGTGCGAGGACAGGGTGGAACACTGAAGCTTTCTTT,CAISARTGWNTEAFF,TRBJ1-1,TRBV10-3,.,TRBD1
TGTGCCAGCAATTTAGACAACTACGAGCAGTACTTC,CASNLDNYEQYF,TRBJ2-7,TRBV12-3/TRBV12-4,.,.
TGCGCCAGCAGTCTGACCGCCAGCTTGGATGAGCAGTTCTTC,CASSLTASLDEQFF,TRBJ2-1,TRBV10-1,.,.
TGCAGCGCACTCGACTTCTATGCCAACAATGAGCAGTTCTTC,CSALDFYANNEQFF,TRBJ2-1,TRBV29-1,many,.
TGTGCCAGCAGCCAAGACGAGGCGGGAGCGTTCAATGAGCAGTTCTTC,CASSQDEAGAFNEQFF,TRBJ2-1,TRBV4-2,few,TRBD2
TGTGCCAGCAGCCAAGCGCGTTGGACCCAGTACTTC,CASSQARWTQYF,TRBJ2-5,TRBV3-1,few,.
TGTGCCAGCAGTTTCGGGGGGGCTACCTACGAGCAGTACTTC,CASSFGGATYEQYF,TRBJ2-7,TRBV27,.,TRBD2
TGTGCCAGCAGTGAAATTGGGGGGAACACTGAAGCTTTCTTT,CASSEIGGNTEAFF,TRBJ1-1,TRBV6-1,.,.
TGTGCCAGCAGCCCCCCCACGCTGAACACCGGGGAGCTGTTTTTT,CASSPPTLNTGELFF,TRBJ2-2,TRBV3-1,few,.
TGTGCCAGCAGCTTAGCCCCTAGCGGGACCAATACGCAGTATTTT,CASSLAPSGTNTQYF,TRBJ2-3,TRBV7-9,.,TRBD2
TGTGCCAGCGACAGGGTCGGACAGCCCCAGCATTTT,CASDRVGQPQHF,TRBJ1-5,TRBV6-1,few,TRBD1
TGTGCCAGCAGTTTCCGTAGGAGGTACGAGCAGTACTTC,CASSFRRRYEQYF,TRBJ2-7,TRBV12-3/TRBV12-4,many,.
TGTGCCAGCTCACCAGCACAGGGTACCTATGGCTACACCTTC,CASSPAQGTYGYTF,TRBJ1-2,TRBV18,few,.
TGCAGTGCTGCCGACAACTACGAGCAGTACTTC,CSAADNYEQYF,TRBJ2-7,TRBV20-1,few,.
TGCGCCAGCACCCTGGGAGGGAGACTGGAGACCCAGTACTTC,CASTLGGRLETQYF,TRBJ2-5,TRBV5-1,many,TRBD2
TGTGCCATCAGTGATCGGGACAGGGGAACCAACGAGCAGTACTTC,CAISDRDRGTNEQYF,TRBJ2-7,TRBV10-3,many,TRBD1
TGTGCCTGGACTTCTAGCGGGAAAGGGGAGCAGTACTTC,CAWTSSGKGEQYF,TRBJ2-7,TRBV30,.,TRBD2
TGCAGTGCTATCAACCAGGGTGGAACAGATACGCAGTATTTT,CSAINQGGTDTQYF,TRBJ2-3,TRBV20-1,few,.
TGTGCCAGCAGCTCGGGACTAGCGGGAGCAAACATTCAGTACTTC,CASSSGLAGANIQYF,TRBJ2-4,TRBV7-3,few,TRBD2
TGTGCCAGCAGCCCTACTAGCGGAATATCCTACGAGCAGTACTTC,CASSPTSGISYEQYF,TRBJ2-7,TRBV2,few,TRBD2
TGCGCCAGCAGCCCAAGCGCCCAGGGCTACGAGCAGTACTTC,CASSPSAQGYEQYF,TRBJ2-7,TRBV4-1,many,.
TGTGCCAGCAGGCCACTTCCAGGACTGAACACTGAAGCTTTCTTT,CASRPLPGLNTEAFF,TRBJ1-1,TRBV6-2/TRBV6-3,.,.
TGTGCCAGCAGCCAGACTAGCTTCACAGATACGCAGTATTTT,CASSQTSFTDTQYF,TRBJ2-3,TRBV6-5,few,TRBD2
TGTGCCAGCAGCCCGGCGAGCAATCAGCCCCAGCATTTT,CASSPASNQPQHF,TRBJ1-5,TRBV7-6,many,.
TGTGCCAGCAGATATAGGGACGGGGAGCTGTTTTTT,CASRYRDGELFF,TRBJ2-2,TRBV12-3/TRBV12-4,.,.
TGCAGCTCGACTAGCGGAGAGACCCAGTACTTC,CSSTSGETQYF,TRBJ2-5,TRBV29-1,many,TRBD2
TGTGCCATCAGTACCGGGACAGGGGGTGTGGGCACTGAAGCTTTCTTT,CAISTGTGGVGTEAFF,TRBJ1-1,TRBV10-3,.,TRBD1